Listed below are T cell receptor beta chains from one sample, sequenced in a study of shared clonotypes between healthy human individuals. Using immunoSEQ multiplex PCR, the repertoire was profiled, and TCRdb retains in-frame clones only, with some absent. The sample has about 980,000 clones; approximately 76% are singletons. Sequencing was performed on memory CD4+ T cells sorted from blood. These receptors originate from a man between 18 and 29 years old in good health. Each CDR3 is given with its conserved first and last residue. The order of the fields is V gene, J gene, CDR3 protein.

>TRBV28|TRBJ1-3
CASSLRTTAGNTIYF
>TRBV7-2|TRBJ2-7
CASSPRRQSYEQYF
>TRBV4-1|TRBJ2-7
CASSHSLPLSYEQYF
>TRBV29-1|TRBJ2-5
CSVPWGGLQETQYF
>TRBV6-5|TRBJ2-1
CASSSGTGGYNEQFF
>TRBV5-1|TRBJ2-1
CASSFVLAGNEQFF
>TRBV5-1|TRBJ2-7
CASSLVVAGGYEQYF
>TRBV30|TRBJ2-2
CAWTGLDTGELFF
>TRBV6-5|TRBJ2-7
CASRLTSGSYEQYF
>TRBV4-1|TRBJ1-4
CASSQVGTGNEKLFF
>TRBV2|TRBJ2-1
CASRGRTGGGEQFF
>TRBV5-1|TRBJ2-7
CASSRLAGVQEEQYF
>TRBV19|TRBJ2-7
CASSPTRGSGSYEQYF
>TRBV11-2|TRBJ2-5
CASSSGLKETQYF
>TRBV10-3|TRBJ1-1
CAITRDRGMNTEAFF
>TRBV6-1|TRBJ1-4
CASRVSPGHNEKLFF
>TRBV7-2|TRBJ2-6
CASSRAGSSGANVLTF
>TRBV9|TRBJ2-1
CASSTPRGVGHDEQFF
>TRBV9|TRBJ2-5
CASSVGYSGSGLETQYF
>TRBV18|TRBJ2-5
CASSPQDGQETQYF
>TRBV7-2|TRBJ2-3
CASSPHPRDGASTQYF
>TRBV30|TRBJ1-5
CAWSVRGGQPQHF
>TRBV30|TRBJ1-2
CAWSVPGGAGGYTF
>TRBV7-2|TRBJ2-7
CASSLEGGVSYEQYF
>TRBV6-6|TRBJ2-7
CASSHGGNAYEQYF
>TRBV14|TRBJ2-3
CASSHRQTSTDTQYF
>TRBV7-6|TRBJ1-1
CASSLGGGSPEAFF
>TRBV10-3|TRBJ1-3
CATQGARGNTIYF
>TRBV7-2|TRBJ1-5
CASSLAAGSQPQHF
>TRBV29-1|TRBJ2-3
CSVEGGTDTQYF
>TRBV19|TRBJ2-7
CASRRGGTGSGQYEQYF
>TRBV30|TRBJ2-2
CAWKQYQGAGELFF
>TRBV5-1|TRBJ1-4
CASSAGTGQEKLFF
>TRBV4-1|TRBJ2-4
CASSQPHETQRTKNIQYF
>TRBV5-4|TRBJ2-5
CASSEQTGVKETQYF
>TRBV5-1|TRBJ2-1
CASGLAEYNEQFF
>TRBV5-3|TRBJ1-5
CAAPQGSLAQHF
>TRBV5-6|TRBJ2-6
CASSPDGGSGANVLTF
>TRBV7-2|TRBJ1-5
CASSSQGYQPQHF
>TRBV18|TRBJ1-5
CASSPDRGGNQPQHF
>TRBV7-9|TRBJ2-7
CASSLGGTSYEQYF
>TRBV28|TRBJ2-1
CASSFGKSREQFF
>TRBV25-1|TRBJ2-2
CASSDYRGSLTGELFF
>TRBV14|TRBJ1-2
CASSHGETYGYTF
>TRBV5-1|TRBJ2-1
CASSARQGGNEQFF
>TRBV19|TRBJ1-5
CASSSSPGTGSSNQPQHF
>TRBV15|TRBJ2-5
CATSRVGNQETQYF
>TRBV19|TRBJ1-4
CASSARPATNEKLFF
>TRBV5-1|TRBJ2-7
CASSGTGAGYEQYF
>TRBV6-1|TRBJ1-5
CASKRTAPWQPQHF
>TRBV18|TRBJ1-1
CASSPNRGMAEAFF
>TRBV27|TRBJ1-5
CASSLGGVGQPQHF
>TRBV28|TRBJ1-3
CASSLAGTGGNTIYF